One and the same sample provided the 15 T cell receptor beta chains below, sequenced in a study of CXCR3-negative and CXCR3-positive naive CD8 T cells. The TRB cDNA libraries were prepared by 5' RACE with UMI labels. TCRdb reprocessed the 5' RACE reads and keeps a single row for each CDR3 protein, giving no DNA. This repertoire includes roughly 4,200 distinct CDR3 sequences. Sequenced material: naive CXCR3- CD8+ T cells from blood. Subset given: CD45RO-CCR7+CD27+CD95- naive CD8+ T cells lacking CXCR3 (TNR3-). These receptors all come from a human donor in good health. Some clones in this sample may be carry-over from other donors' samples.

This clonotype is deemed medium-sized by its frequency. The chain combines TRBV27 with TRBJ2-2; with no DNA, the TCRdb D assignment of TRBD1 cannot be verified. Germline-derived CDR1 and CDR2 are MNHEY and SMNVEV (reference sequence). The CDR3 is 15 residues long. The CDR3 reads CASSAGISLAGELFF.

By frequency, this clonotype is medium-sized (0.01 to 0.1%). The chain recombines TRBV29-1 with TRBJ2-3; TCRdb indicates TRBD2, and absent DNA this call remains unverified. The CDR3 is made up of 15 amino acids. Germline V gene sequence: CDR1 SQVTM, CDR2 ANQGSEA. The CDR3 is CSVEALTRATDTQYF.

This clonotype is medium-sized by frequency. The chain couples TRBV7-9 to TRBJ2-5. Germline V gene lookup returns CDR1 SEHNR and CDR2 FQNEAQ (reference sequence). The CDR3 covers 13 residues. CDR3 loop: CASRYSVVETQYF.

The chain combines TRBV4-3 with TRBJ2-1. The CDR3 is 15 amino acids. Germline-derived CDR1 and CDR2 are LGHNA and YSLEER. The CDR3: CASSQDGGLYNEQFF.

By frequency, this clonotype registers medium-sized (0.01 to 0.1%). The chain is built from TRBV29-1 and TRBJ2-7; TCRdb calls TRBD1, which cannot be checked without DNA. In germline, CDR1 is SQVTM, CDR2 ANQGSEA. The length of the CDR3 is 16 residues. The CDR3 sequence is CSVEAGGRGNSYEQYF.

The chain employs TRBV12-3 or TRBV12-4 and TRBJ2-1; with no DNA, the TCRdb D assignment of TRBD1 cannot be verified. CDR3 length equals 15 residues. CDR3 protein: CASSLGQGAINEQFF.

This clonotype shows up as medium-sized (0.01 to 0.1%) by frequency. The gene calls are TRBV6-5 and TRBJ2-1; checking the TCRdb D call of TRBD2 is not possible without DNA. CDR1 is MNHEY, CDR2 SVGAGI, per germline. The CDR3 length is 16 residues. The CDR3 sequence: CASSATGLHSYNEQFF.

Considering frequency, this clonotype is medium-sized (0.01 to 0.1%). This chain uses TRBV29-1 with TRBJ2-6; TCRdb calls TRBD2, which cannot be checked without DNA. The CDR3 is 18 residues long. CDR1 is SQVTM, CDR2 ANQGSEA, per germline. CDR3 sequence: CSPLTEREDLSGANVLTF.

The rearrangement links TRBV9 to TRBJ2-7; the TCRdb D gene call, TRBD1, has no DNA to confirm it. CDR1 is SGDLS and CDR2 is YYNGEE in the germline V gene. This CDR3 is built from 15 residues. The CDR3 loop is CASSVDGDRHYEQYF.

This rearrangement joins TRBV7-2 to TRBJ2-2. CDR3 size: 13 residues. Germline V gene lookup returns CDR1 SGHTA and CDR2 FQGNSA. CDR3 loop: CANSFSNTGELFF.

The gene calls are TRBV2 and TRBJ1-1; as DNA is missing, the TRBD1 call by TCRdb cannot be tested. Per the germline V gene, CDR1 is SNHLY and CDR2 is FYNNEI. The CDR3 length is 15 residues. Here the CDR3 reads CASSEIGNWNTEAFF.

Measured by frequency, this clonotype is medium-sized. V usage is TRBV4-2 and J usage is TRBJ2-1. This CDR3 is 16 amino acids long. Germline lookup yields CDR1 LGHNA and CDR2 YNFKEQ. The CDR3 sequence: CASSPSLGLTYNEQFF.

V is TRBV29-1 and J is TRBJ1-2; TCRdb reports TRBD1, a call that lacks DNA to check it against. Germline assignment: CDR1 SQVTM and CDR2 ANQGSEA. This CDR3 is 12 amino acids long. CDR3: CSVTGSTWGYTF.

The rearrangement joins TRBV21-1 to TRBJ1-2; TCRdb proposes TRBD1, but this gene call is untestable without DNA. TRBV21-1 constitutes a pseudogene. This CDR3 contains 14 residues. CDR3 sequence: CASSKAGDGYGYTF.

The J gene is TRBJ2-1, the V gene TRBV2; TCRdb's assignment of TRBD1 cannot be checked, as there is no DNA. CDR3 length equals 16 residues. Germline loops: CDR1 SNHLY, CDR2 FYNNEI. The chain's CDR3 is CASSAGVTSSYNEQFF.